These 18 T cell receptor beta chains were sequenced from one sample in a study of PD-1 blockade in classical Hodgkin lymphoma. Here immunoSEQ multiplex PCR was the method, and the copy in TCRdb shows in-frame clones only, minus some. The data show about 110,000 clones, about nine tenths seen once. Each of the patients experienced relapse following autologous stem cell transplantation, and their brentuximab vedotin exposure differed. Sequences were derived from peripheral blood mononuclear cells (PBMCs), sampled before the second cycle of nivolumab. Receptors originate from a human donor with classical Hodgkin lymphoma.

DNA of the CDR3: TGCGCCAGCAGCGCCTCACTAGCGGGAGTTTTACACACCGGGGAGCTGTTTTTT. Its protein is CASSASLAGVLHTGELFF. This chain uses TRBV5-1 with TRBJ2-2; 11 positions agree with TRBD2. CDR1 SGHRS and CDR2 YFSETQ come from the germline V gene. This CDR3 region has 18 residues. Trimming at V came to 4 bases and at J to 3 bases, leaving 11 bases not matched to a gene.

V usage is TRBV6-5 and J usage is TRBJ1-1, with D possibly matching TRBD1 (6 bases). The CDR3 contains 12 residues. Deletions cut 6 bases from V and 7 bases from J, with 12 bases between. The germline V gene encodes CDR1 MNHEY and CDR2 SVGAGI. CDR3 residues: CASRTGTIEAFF. The CDR3 coding sequence is TGTGCCAGCAGAACAGGGACGATTGAAGCTTTCTTT.

This clone was counted between two and nine times. The gene calls are TRBV19 and TRBJ1-2, with D maybe TRBD1 (5 bases). CDR1 LNHDA and CDR2 SQIVND come from the germline V gene (reference sequence). CDR3 size: 13 residues. V lost 5 bases, J lost 2 bases, and 9 bases lay in between. CDR3 residues: CASSAGTNYGYTF. CDR3 sequence (DNA): TGTGCCAGTAGTGCAGGGACGAACTATGGCTACACCTTC. Looking up the rest from reference TRBV19 and TRBJ1-2 gives the full variable domain: DGGITQSPKYLFRKEGQNVTLSCEQNLNHDAMYWYRQDPGQGLRLIYYSQIVNDFQKGDIAEGYSVSREKKESFPLTVTSAQKNPTAFYLCASSAGTNYGYTFGSGTRLTVV.

J is TRBJ2-5 and V is TRBV13; possibly TRBD1 or TRBD2 for D (6 bases each). This CDR3 region has 16 residues. Germline V gene data show CDR1 as PRHDT and CDR2 as FYEKMQ (reference sequence). The V gene lost 5 bases and the J gene lost 2 bases, with 18 bases spanning the gap. Here the CDR3 reads CASSPWVGGHQETQYF. CDR3 sequence (DNA): TGTGCCAGCAGCCCCTGGGTAGGGGGGCATCAAGAGACCCAGTACTTC. The variable domain in full, completed from reference TRBV13 and TRBJ2-5, reads AAGVIQSPRHLIKEKRETATLKCYPIPRHDTVYWYQQGPGQDPQFLISFYEKMQSDKGSIPDRFSAQQFSDYHSELNMSSLELGDSALYFCASSPWVGGHQETQYFGPGTRLLVL.

The CDR3 spells CASSESEVSNRTQPQHF. The CDR3 DNA is TGCGCCAGCAGTGAGTCAGAGGTGAGTAATCGGACTCAGCCCCAGCATTTT. V and J are TRBV10-2 and TRBJ1-5; D remains ambiguous. V lost 0 bases, J lost 6 bases, and 18 bases lay in between. Germline CDR1 WSHSY, CDR2 SAAADI. This CDR3 comprises 17 residues.

A few counts support this clone. The chain joins TRBV5-5 to TRBJ2-5; 10 nucleotides line up with TRBD1. This CDR3 is 16 amino acids long. The V and J ends lost 0 bases and 5 bases, in that order; junction bases with no gene match: 7. CDR1 and CDR2 from the germline V gene are SGHKS and YYEKEE (reference sequence). CDR3: CASSLVPGQGRETQYF. CDR3 nucleotides: TGTGCCAGCAGCTTGGTCCCGGGACAGGGGCGGGAGACCCAGTACTTC.

The CDR3 bases are TGTGCCAGCTCACCACAGGCAGGGCGAAACACCATATATTTT. Translated: CASSPQAGRNTIYF. J is TRBJ1-3 and V is TRBV18, with TRBD1 as a possible D gene (5 bases). The germline V gene encodes CDR1 KGHSH and CDR2 LQKENI. The V and J ends lost 1 base and 5 bases respectively, with 9 bases between them. The CDR3 has 14 residues.

The chain carries TRBV6-5 and TRBJ1-2; maybe TRBD1 (5 bases). Trimming left V 5 bases short and J 2 bases short, with 15 bases between. This CDR3 has 15 residues. From germline, CDR1 is MNHEY and CDR2 SVGAGI. This CDR3 is CASSPRGGLNYGYTF. The DNA for the CDR3 is TGTGCCAGCAGTCCCCGGGGGGGACTGAACTATGGCTACACCTTC.

The chain carries TRBV28 and TRBJ1-2, with D possibly being TRBD1 (6 bases). The germline CDR1 and CDR2 sequences are MDHEN and SYDVKM. The CDR3 sequence is 13 residues long. Trimming left V 8 bases short and J 6 bases short, with 16 bases between. The CDR3 bases are TGTGCCAGCTCTAAGGGGGGGCGCGATGGCTACACCTTC. Its translation is CASSKGGRDGYTF.

The rearrangement links TRBV30 to TRBJ2-5; TRBD2 matches at 11 bases. Germline V gene sequence: CDR1 GTSNPN, CDR2 SVGIG (reference sequence). This CDR3 contains 16 residues. Germline trimming cut 7 bases from V and 9 bases from J; bases unmatched to any gene: 19. The CDR3 is CASLPTIAGGRGAQYF. DNA for the CDR3: TGTGCCTCACTCCCAACCATAGCGGGAGGGCGAGGGGCCCAGTACTTC.

This clone came up a few times. This rearrangement joins TRBV9 to TRBJ1-1; D remains unclear. The CDR3 runs to 15 residues. The V end lost 4 bases, the J end lost 0 bases, and 13 bases lay between the germline ends. CDR1 SGDLS and CDR2 YYNGEE come from the germline V gene. CDR3 amino acids: CASSPWSVMNTEAFF. DNA for the CDR3: TGTGCCAGCAGCCCTTGGTCCGTGATGAACACTGAAGCTTTCTTT.

CDR3 bases: TGTGCCAGCCTCCCGAGGGGGGGTGGAGAGACCCAGTACTTC. Translation gives CASLPRGGGETQYF. The genes are TRBV18 and TRBJ2-5, with D possibly TRBD2 on 7 matching bases. Germline V gene data show CDR1 as KGHSH and CDR2 as LQKENI. The length of the CDR3 is 14 residues. V was trimmed by 8 bases and J by 4 bases, leaving 17 bases between them.

The chain couples TRBV5-4 to TRBJ2-3; 11 bases are a match to TRBD2. There are 18 residues in the CDR3. Germline CDR1 reads SGHNT; CDR2 reads YYREEE (reference sequence). V shed 5 bases and J 2 bases; nucleotides not matched to a gene: 13. The CDR3 region is CASSTGTSGAQSTDTQYF. Written as DNA, the CDR3 is TGTGCCAGCAGTACCGGGACTAGCGGTGCCCAATCCACAGATACGCAGTATTTT.

V usage is TRBV19 and J usage is TRBJ1-5; D may be TRBD1 (5 bases). Germline CDR1 is LNHDA and CDR2 is SQIVND (reference sequence). The CDR3 covers 15 residues. Trimming removed 7 bases at V and 10 bases at J, with 23 bases between. The CDR3 region has the DNA TGTGCCAGTACTTACAACCGGGACGGGGTATCTCCCCAGCATTTT. Residues: CASTYNRDGVSPQHF.

The chain uses TRBV19 and TRBJ1-1; 7 positions match TRBD1. The V and J ends lost 5 bases and 1 base, in that order; junction bases with no gene match: 10. This CDR3 is 16 amino acids long. Germline V CDR1 and CDR2: LNHDA, SQIVND (reference sequence). CDR3 nucleotide sequence: TGTGCCAGTAGTTCGTGGGACAGAACCAGGAACACTGAAGCTTTCTTT. Translation gives CASSSWDRTRNTEAFF.

The genes are TRBV15 and TRBJ1-1, with a possible D match to TRBD1 (5 bases). V was shortened by 3 bases and J by 4 bases, with 15 bases between the two germline ends. The CDR3 spans 15 residues. Per germline, CDR1 LNHNV and CDR2 YYDKDF (reference sequence). The CDR3 here is CATSRGTSMFTEAFF. The CDR3 DNA reads as TGTGCCACCAGCAGGGGGACTTCCATGTTCACTGAAGCTTTCTTT.

The genes are TRBV6-5 and TRBJ2-3, with D perhaps being TRBD1 or TRBD2 (5 bases each). V was cut by 0 bases and J by 2 bases, with 9 bases left in between. CDR1 is MNHEY and CDR2 is SVGAGI in the germline V gene. There are 15 residues in the CDR3. CDR3 in DNA: TGTGCCAGCAGTTACTCGTACGGGACCACAGATACGCAGTATTTT. Translated, it gives CASSYSYGTTDTQYF.

This chain joins TRBV19 and TRBJ1-2; D call uncertain. In germline, CDR1 is LNHDA, CDR2 SQIVND (reference sequence). The CDR3 is made up of 16 amino acids. The V end lost 4 bases, the J end lost 4 bases, and 19 bases lay between the germline ends. CDR3: CASSNLNVETPYGYTF. The CDR3 region has the DNA TGTGCCAGTAGTAACCTTAATGTGGAGACACCCTATGGCTACACCTTC.